This T cell receptor beta chain was sequenced during a study of shared clonotypes between healthy human individuals. Naive CD8 populations comprised CD45RO-negative cells positively selected for CCR7, excluding terminally differentiated effector memory CD45RA+ cells. Sequencing used immunoSEQ multiplex PCR; TCRdb keeps in-frame clones, though not all of them. The sample contains some 800,000 clones, around 92% of which appear only once. V gave up 3 bases and J gave up 5 bases, with 14 bases separating them. Per the germline V gene, CDR1 is KGHSH and CDR2 is LQKENI. The CDR3 has 14 amino acids. The rearrangement links TRBV18 to TRBJ2-7; D unresolved. This TCR was recovered from a man aged 25-40 years in good health. Sequencing input: naive CD8+ T cells sorted from blood. The CDR3 here is CASSPSAVRDEQYF. CDR3 coding DNA: TGTGCCAGCTCACCGTCGGCGGTACGCGACGAGCAGTACTTC. The full variable domain, with the rest looked up from reference TRBV18 and TRBJ2-7, is NAGVMQNPRHLVRRRGQEARLRCSPMKGHSHVYWYRQLPEEGLKFMVYLQKENIIDESGMPKERFSAEFPKEGPSILRIQQVVRGDSAAYFCASSPSAVRDEQYFGPGTRLTVT.